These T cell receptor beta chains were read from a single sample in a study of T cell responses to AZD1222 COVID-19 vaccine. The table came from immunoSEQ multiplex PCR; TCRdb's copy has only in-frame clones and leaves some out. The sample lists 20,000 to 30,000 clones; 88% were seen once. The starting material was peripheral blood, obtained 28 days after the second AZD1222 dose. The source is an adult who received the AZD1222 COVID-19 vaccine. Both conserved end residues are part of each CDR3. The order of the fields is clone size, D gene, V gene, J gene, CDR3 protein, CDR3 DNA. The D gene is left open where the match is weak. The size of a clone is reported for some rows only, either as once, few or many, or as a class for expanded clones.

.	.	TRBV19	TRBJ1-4	CASSIVGASNEKLFF	TGTGCCAGTAGTATAGTGGGAGCGTCTAATGAAAAACTGTTTTTT
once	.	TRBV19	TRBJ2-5	CSTGGGETQYF	TGTTCGACAGGCGGGGGTGAGACCCAGTACTTC
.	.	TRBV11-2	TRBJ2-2	CASSLERVGELFF	TGTGCCAGCAGCTTAGAGAGGGTCGGGGAGCTGTTTTTT
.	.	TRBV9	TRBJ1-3	CASSVGQGAGNTIYF	TGTGCCAGCAGCGTAGGCCAAGGGGCCGGAAACACCATATATTTT
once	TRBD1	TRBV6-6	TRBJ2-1	CASRTGGTINEQFF	TGTGCCAGCAGAACAGGGGGCACGATCAATGAGCAGTTCTTC
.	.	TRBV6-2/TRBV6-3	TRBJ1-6	CASSLAQGNSPLHF	TGTGCCAGCAGTCTAGCACAAGGGAATTCACCCCTCCACTTT
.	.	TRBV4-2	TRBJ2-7	CASSQDWAGVDEQYF	TGTGCCAGCAGCCAAGATTGGGCAGGGGTGGACGAGCAGTACTTC
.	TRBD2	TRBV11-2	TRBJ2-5	CASSLDHRGGETQYF	TGTGCCAGCAGCTTAGATCATAGGGGAGGGGAGACCCAGTACTTC
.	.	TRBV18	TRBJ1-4	CASSISPPAAGEKLFF	TGTGCCAGCTCCATCTCCCCGCCCGCCGCTGGTGAAAAACTGTTTTTT
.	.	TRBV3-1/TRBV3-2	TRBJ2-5	CASSQSERSQETQYF	TGTGCCAGCAGCCAGTCGGAAAGGAGCCAAGAGACCCAGTACTTC
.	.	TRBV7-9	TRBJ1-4	CASTPFVGGRLEKLFF	TGTGCCAGCACCCCATTCGTGGGGGGACGTCTTGAAAAACTGTTTTTT
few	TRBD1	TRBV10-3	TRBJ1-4	CATEDPGQGARYEKLFF	TGTGCCACCGAAGATCCGGGACAGGGGGCGAGGTATGAAAAACTGTTTTTT
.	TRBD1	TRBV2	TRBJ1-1	CASTRGGMNTEAFF	TGTGCCAGCACCAGGGGGGGTATGAACACTGAAGCTTTCTTT
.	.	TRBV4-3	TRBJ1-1	CASSQDRDTSRAFF	TGCGCCAGCAGCCAAGATCGGGACACCTCAAGGGCTTTCTTT
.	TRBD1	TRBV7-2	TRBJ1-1	CASSLNGQGGAFF	TGTGCCAGCAGCTTAAATGGACAGGGTGGGGCTTTCTTT
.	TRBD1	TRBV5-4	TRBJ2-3	CASSVRDRADTQYF	TGTGCCAGCAGCGTCCGGGACAGAGCAGATACGCAGTATTTT
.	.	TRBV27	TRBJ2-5	CASSSETQYF	TGTGCCAGCAGTTCGGAGACCCAGTACTTC
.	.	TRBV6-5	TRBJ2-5	CASNVIGEETQYF	TGTGCCAGCAATGTTATAGGGGAAGAGACCCAGTACTTC
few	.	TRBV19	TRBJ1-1	CASSHTEAFF	TGTGCCAGTAGTCACACTGAAGCTTTCTTT
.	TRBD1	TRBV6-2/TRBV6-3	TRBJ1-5	CASSSTGVHQPQHF	TGTGCCAGCAGTTCGACAGGGGTCCATCAGCCCCAGCATTTT
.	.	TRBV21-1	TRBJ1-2	CASSPTGRALGYTF	TGTGCCAGCAGCCCCACGGGCAGGGCTTTAGGCTACACCTTC
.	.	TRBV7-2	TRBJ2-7	CASSLDLAGRTYEQYF	TGTGCCAGCAGCTTAGACTTGGCGGGGAGGACCTACGAGCAGTACTTC
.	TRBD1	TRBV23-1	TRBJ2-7	CASRRRDSLSYEQYF	TGCGCCAGCAGGCGTCGGGACAGCCTCTCCTACGAGCAGTACTTC
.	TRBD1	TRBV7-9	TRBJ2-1	CASSPPRVRTGGEDEQFF	TGTGCCAGCAGCCCGCCCAGGGTCCGGACAGGGGGCGAGGATGAGCAGTTCTTC
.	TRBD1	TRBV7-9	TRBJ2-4	CASTWAGGGLGKNIQYF	TGTGCCAGCACCTGGGCAGGGGGCGGGTTGGGCAAAAACATTCAGTACTTC
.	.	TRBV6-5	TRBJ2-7	CASRHTGAEQYF	TGTGCCAGCAGACATACTGGGGCCGAGCAGTACTTC
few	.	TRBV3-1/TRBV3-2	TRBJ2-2	CASSLRDINTGELFF	TGTGCCAGCAGCCTCCGGGACATCAACACCGGGGAGCTGTTTTTT
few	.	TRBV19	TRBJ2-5	CASSVSSKLGGTQYF	TGTGCCAGTAGTGTATCCTCCAAGTTGGGGGGGACCCAGTACTTC
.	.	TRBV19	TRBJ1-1	CASSYAALNTEAFF	TGTGCCAGTAGTTATGCGGCTTTGAACACTGAAGCTTTCTTT
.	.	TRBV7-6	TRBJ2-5	CASSLGVGGYQETQYF	TGTGCCAGCAGCTTAGGAGTAGGGGGTTACCAAGAGACCCAGTACTTC
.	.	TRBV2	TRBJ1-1	CASSESVNTEAFF	TGTGCCAGCAGTGAATCCGTGAACACTGAAGCTTTCTTT
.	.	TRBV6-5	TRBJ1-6	CASSSPDSGNSPLHF	TGTGCCAGCAGTTCCCCGGACAGTGGAAATTCACCCCTCCACTTT
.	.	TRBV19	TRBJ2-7	CASSPRAQTPYEQYF	TGTGCCAGTAGTCCCCGGGCCCAAACCCCCTACGAGCAGTACTTC
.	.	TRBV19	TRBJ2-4	CASSIRGPIQKNIQYF	TGTGCCAGTAGTATCCGGGGCCCCATACAGAAAAACATTCAGTACTTC
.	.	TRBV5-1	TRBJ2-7	CASSLKPSTGEQYF	TGCGCCAGCAGCTTGAAACCATCCACCGGCGAGCAGTACTTC
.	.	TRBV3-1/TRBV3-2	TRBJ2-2	CASSQDRLFF	TGTGCCAGCAGCCAAGATCGGCTGTTTTTT
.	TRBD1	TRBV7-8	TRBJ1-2	CASTGTGGLGYTF	TGTGCCAGCACCGGGACAGGGGGACTCGGCTACACCTTC
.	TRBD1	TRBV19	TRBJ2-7	CASSTQDRGRPYEQYF	TGTGCCAGTAGTACACAGGACAGGGGGCGACCCTACGAGCAGTACTTC
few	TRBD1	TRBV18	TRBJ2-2	CASSGQGSTGELFF	TGTGCCAGCTCCGGACAGGGTTCCACCGGGGAGCTGTTTTTT
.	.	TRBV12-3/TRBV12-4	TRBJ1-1	CASSPDTEAFF	TGTGCCAGCAGCCCTGACACTGAAGCTTTCTTT